These T cell receptor beta chains were read from a single sample in a study of cytomegalovirus exposure and HLA in healthy donors. Sequencing was performed with immunoSEQ multiplex PCR; in TCRdb, only in-frame clones are kept and a portion is missing. The sample's table shows under 130,000 clones. Input material: PBMCs. Receptors were obtained from a middle-aged man in good health and CMV-seronegative. Each CDR3 is given with its conserved first and last residue. The D gene is left open where the match is weak.

D gene: TRBD1; V gene: TRBV11-2; J gene: TRBJ2-7; CDR3 DNA: TGTGCCAGCAGCCGGGACAGGGGGTCCTACGAGCAGTACTTC; CDR3 protein: CASSRDRGSYEQYF
D gene: TRBD1; V gene: TRBV7-9; J gene: TRBJ2-7; CDR3 DNA: TGTGCCAGCAGCACCGGGACAGGCATCTACGAGCAGTACTTC; CDR3 protein: CASSTGTGIYEQYF
D gene: NA; V gene: TRBV10-2; J gene: TRBJ1-2; CDR3 DNA: TGCGCCAGCAGTGAGTCACGGGATTACTATGGCTACACCTTC; CDR3 protein: CASSESRDYYGYTF
D gene: TRBD1; V gene: TRBV28; J gene: TRBJ2-7; CDR3 DNA: TGTGCCAGCAGTTCGACAGGGGGTAACTACGAGCAGTACTTC; CDR3 protein: CASSSTGGNYEQYF
D gene: TRBD2; V gene: TRBV7-2; J gene: TRBJ2-2; CDR3 DNA: TGTGCCAGCAGCTTAATAGCGGGGGCGAACACCGGGGAGCTGTTTTTT; CDR3 protein: CASSLIAGANTGELFF
D gene: TRBD1; V gene: TRBV7-9; J gene: TRBJ1-2; CDR3 DNA: TGTGCCAGCAGCTTACAAGGACAGGGAGGTTTCACCTTC; CDR3 protein: CASSLQGQGGFTF
D gene: TRBD2; V gene: TRBV28; J gene: TRBJ2-1; CDR3 DNA: TGTGCCAGCAGTTTGATTGTAGCGGGGACGTACAATGAGCAGTTCTTC; CDR3 protein: CASSLIVAGTYNEQFF
D gene: TRBD1; V gene: TRBV28; J gene: TRBJ2-1; CDR3 DNA: TGTGCCAGTACCCCCGGGACAGGGGCCAATGAGCAGTTCTTC; CDR3 protein: CASTPGTGANEQFF
D gene: TRBD2; V gene: TRBV30; J gene: TRBJ2-7; CDR3 DNA: TGTGCCTGGAGTGGGCTAGCGGGAGGGGTCTACGAGCAGTACTTC; CDR3 protein: CAWSGLAGGVYEQYF
D gene: NA; V gene: TRBV6-5; J gene: TRBJ1-5; CDR3 DNA: TGTGCCAGCAGTTCCGATCAGTATAGCAATCAGCCCCAGCATTTT; CDR3 protein: CASSSDQYSNQPQHF
D gene: TRBD1; V gene: TRBV5-1; J gene: TRBJ2-2; CDR3 DNA: TGCGCCAGCAGCTTACGACAGGGGGCGGCCGGGGAGCTGTTTTTT; CDR3 protein: CASSLRQGAAGELFF
D gene: NA; V gene: TRBV2; J gene: TRBJ2-1; CDR3 DNA: TGTGCCAGCAAAGCAGGGGGGTCCTACAATGAGCAGTTCTTC; CDR3 protein: CASKAGGSYNEQFF
D gene: NA; V gene: TRBV7-2; J gene: TRBJ2-5; CDR3 DNA: TGTGCCAGCAGCCAACAATCCGGGAAAGAGACCCAGTACTTC; CDR3 protein: CASSQQSGKETQYF
D gene: NA; V gene: TRBV7-2; J gene: TRBJ2-3; CDR3 DNA: TGTGCCAGCAGCTTAGGGGTAGGGGGGGGCGTAGATACGCAGTATTTT; CDR3 protein: CASSLGVGGGVDTQYF